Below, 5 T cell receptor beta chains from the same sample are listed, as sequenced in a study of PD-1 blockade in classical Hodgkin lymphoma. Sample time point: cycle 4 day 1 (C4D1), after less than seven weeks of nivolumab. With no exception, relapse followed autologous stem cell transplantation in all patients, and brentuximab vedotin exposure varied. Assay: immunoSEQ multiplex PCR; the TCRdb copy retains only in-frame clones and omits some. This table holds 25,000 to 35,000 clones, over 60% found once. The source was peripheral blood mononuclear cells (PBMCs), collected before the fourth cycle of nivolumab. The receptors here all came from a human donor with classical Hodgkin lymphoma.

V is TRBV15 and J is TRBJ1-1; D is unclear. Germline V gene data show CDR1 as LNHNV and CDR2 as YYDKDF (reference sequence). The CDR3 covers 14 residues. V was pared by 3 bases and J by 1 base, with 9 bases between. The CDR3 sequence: CATSSPARNTEAFF. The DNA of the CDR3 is TGTGCCACCAGCAGCCCCGCCAGGAACACTGAAGCTTTCTTT.

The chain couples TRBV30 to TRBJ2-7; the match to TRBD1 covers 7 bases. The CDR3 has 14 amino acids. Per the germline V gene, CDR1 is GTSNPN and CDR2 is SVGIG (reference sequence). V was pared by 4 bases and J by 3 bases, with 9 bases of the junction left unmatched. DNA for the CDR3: TGTGCCTGGAACCCCGGGACAGCTATCTACGAGCAGTACTTC. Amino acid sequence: CAWNPGTAIYEQYF.

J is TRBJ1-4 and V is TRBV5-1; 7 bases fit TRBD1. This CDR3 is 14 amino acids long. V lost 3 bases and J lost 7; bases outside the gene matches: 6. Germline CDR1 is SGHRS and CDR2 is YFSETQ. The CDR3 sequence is CASSSGGRGEKLFF. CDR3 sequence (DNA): TGCGCCAGCAGCTCAGGGGGTCGAGGTGAAAAACTGTTTTTT.

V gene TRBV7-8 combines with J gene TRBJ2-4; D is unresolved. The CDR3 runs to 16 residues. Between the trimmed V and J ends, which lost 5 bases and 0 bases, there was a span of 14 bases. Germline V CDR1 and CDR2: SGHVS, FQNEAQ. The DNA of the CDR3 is TGTGCCAGCAGCCCAACTCCAGCTTCAGCCAAAAACATTCAGTACTTC. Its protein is CASSPTPASAKNIQYF.

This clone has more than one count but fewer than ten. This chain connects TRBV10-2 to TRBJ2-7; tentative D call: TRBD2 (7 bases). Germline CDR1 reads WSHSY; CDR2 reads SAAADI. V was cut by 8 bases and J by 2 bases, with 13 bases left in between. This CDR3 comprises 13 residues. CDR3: CASGGAITYEQYF. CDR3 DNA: TGCGCCAGCGGGGGGGCCATAACCTACGAGCAGTACTTC.